This entry features one T cell receptor beta chain sequence. Its cognate antigen is unknown. People whose metastatic non-small-cell lung cancer was chemo-refractory got focal radiation along with CTLA-4 blockade by ipilimumab. The data belong to a study of radiotherapy plus CTLA-4 blockade in lung cancer. Study-wide context: Disease control reached approximately 30%, with objective responses in roughly 19%. Notes on the study in general: Reports identified early blood T cell clone dynamics, with interferon-beta, as the best response predictor. Peripheral blood showed expansion of tumor-derived TCR clones after radiotherapy and ipilimumab.

Germline V gene lookup returns CDR1 SEHNR and CDR2 FQNEAQ (reference sequence). This CDR3 is 14 amino acids long. The V gene lost 5 bases and the J gene lost 3 bases, with 13 bases spanning the gap. TCRdb's table, derived via immunoSEQ multiplex PCR, lists solely in-frame clones and lacks some. Of more than 75,000 clones listed, around 74% are singletons. The TCR comes from a human donor with non-small cell lung cancer who had a partial response to radiotherapy plus ipilimumab. Some clones in this sample may be carry-over from other donors' samples. The sample was peripheral blood, taken from a patient treated with radiotherapy plus ipilimumab. The chain carries TRBV7-9 and TRBJ2-5; D is perhaps TRBD2 (6 bases). In nucleotides, the CDR3 is TGTGCCAGCAGCATGGGACTCCCGGAAGAGACCCAGTACTTC. As protein: CASSMGLPEETQYF.